This T cell receptor (beta chain) was retrieved from a study of cytomegalovirus exposure and HLA in healthy donors. Background on the study: Of the donors genotyped, several hundred in all, less than 90% fell in the Caucasian-associated ancestry cluster.

Study-wide findings and caveats: In a later analysis, productive TCRs from donors in an Asian-associated ancestry cluster reportedly carried fewer N-insertions than the cohort mean. Several V segments, TRBV6-2 and TRBV6-3 among them, could not be told apart and were dropped.

It was with 60 Vbeta and 13 Jbeta primers that the PCR ran. The method was immunoSEQ multiplex PCR; TCRdb's version includes in-frame clones alone and lacks a portion of them. The sample has 75,000 to 100,000 clones, roughly two thirds seen once. Points on this clone: Its antigen is still unknown.

The V gene's germline CDR1 is LNHDA and CDR2 SQIVND (reference sequence). CDR3 length equals 15 residues. V was pared by 3 bases and J by 6 bases, with 8 bases of the junction left unmatched. The V call is TRBV19, the J call TRBJ1-5, with 7 bases identical to TRBD1. This TCR was sampled from a female donor in good health and CMV-seronegative. The sequenced sample consisted of PBMCs. DNA of the CDR3: TGTGCCAGTAGTATTCGAGACAGGGCCGCTCAGCCCCAGCATTTT. Its translation is CASSIRDRAAQPQHF.